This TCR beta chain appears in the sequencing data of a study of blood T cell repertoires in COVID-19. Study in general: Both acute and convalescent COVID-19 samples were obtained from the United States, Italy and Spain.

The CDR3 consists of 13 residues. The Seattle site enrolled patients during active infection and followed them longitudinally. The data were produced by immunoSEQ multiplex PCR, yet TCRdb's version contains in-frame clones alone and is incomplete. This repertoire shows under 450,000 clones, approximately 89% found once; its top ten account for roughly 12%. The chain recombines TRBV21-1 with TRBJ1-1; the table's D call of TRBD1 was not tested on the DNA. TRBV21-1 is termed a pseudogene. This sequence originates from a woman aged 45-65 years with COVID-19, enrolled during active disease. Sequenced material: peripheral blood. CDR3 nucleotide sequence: TGTGCCAGCAGCAAAGGACAGGGGCCTGAAGCTTTCTTT. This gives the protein CASSKGQGPEAFF.